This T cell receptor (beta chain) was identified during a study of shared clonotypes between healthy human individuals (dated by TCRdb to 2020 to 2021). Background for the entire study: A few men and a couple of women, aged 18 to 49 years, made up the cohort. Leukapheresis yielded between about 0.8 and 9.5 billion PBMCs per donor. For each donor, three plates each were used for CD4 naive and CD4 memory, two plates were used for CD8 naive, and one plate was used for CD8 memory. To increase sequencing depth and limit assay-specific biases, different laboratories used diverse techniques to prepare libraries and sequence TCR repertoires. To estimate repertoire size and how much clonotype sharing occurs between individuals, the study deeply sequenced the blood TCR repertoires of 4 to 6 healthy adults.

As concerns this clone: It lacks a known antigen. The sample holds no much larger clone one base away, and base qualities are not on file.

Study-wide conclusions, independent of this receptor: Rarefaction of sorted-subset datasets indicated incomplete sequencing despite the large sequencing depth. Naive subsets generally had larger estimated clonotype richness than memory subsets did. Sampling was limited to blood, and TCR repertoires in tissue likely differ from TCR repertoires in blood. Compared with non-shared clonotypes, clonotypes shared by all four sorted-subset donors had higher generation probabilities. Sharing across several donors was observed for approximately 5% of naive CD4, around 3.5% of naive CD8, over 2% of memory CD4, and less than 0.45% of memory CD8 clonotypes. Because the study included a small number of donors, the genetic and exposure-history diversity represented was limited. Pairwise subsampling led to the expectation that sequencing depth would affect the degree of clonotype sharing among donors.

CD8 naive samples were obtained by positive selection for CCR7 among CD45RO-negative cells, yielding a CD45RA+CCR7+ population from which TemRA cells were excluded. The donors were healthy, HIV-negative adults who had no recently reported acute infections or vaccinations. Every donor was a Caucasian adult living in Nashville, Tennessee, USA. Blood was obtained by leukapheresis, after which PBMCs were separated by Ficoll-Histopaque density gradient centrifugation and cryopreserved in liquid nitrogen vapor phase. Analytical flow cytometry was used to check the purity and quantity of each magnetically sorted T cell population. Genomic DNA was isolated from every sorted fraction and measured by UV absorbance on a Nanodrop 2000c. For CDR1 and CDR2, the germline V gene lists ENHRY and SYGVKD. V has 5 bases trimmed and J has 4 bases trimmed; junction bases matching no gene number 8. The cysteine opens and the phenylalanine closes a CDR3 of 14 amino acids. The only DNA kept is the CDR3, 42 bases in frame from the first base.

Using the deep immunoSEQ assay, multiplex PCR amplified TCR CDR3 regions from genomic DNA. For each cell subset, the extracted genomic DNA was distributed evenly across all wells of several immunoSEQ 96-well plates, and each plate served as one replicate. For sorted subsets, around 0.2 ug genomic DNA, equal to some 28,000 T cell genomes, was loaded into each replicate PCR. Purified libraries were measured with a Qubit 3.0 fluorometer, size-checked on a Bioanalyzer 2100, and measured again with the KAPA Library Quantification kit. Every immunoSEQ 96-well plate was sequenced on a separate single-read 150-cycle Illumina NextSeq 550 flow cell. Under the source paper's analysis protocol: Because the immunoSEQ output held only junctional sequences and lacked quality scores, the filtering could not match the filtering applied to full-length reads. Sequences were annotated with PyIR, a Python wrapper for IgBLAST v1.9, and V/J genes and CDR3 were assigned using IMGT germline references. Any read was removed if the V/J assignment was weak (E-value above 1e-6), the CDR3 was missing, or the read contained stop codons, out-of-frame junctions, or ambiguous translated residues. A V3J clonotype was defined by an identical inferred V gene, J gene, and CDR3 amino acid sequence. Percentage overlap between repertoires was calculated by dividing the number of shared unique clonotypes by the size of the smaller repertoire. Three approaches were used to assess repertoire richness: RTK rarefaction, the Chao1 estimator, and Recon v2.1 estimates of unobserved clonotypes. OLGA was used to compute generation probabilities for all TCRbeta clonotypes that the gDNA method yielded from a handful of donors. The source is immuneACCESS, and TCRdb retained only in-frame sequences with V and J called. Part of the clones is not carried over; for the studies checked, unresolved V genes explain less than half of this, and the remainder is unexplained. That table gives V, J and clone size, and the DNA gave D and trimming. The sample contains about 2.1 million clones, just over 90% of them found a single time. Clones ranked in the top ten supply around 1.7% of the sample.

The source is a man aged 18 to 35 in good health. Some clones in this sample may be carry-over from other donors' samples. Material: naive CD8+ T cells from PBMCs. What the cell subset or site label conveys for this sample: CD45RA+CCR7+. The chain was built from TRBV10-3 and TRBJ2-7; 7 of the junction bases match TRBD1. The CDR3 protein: CAISTGVVGYEQYF. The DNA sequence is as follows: TGTGCCATCAGTACAGGGGTTGTGGGTTACGAGCAGTACTTC.